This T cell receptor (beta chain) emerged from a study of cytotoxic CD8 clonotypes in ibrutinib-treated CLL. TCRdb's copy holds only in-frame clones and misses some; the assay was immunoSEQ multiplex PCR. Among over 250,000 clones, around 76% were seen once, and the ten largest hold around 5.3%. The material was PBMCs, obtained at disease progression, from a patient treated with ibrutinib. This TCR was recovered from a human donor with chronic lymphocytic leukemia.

This chain's CDR3 is CASSGFRGWNTEAFF. The DNA of the CDR3 is TGTGCCAGCAGTGGCTTCCGCGGGTGGAACACTGAAGCTTTCTTT. This chain connects TRBV2 to TRBJ1-1; no reliable D call. Germline values: CDR1 SNHLY, CDR2 FYNNEI. V was trimmed by 4 bases and J by 1 base, leaving 13 bases between them. The CDR3 length is 15 residues. The whole variable domain, remainder taken from reference TRBV2 and TRBJ1-1, is EPEVTQTPSHQVTQMGQEVILRCVPISNHLYFYWYRQILGQKVEFLVSFYNNEISEKSEIFDDQFSVERPDGSNFTLKIRSTKLEDSAMYFCASSGFRGWNTEAFFGQGTRLTVV.